These T cell receptor beta chains were read from a single sample in a study of control samples from healthy donors and cancer patients. The protocol was immunoSEQ multiplex PCR, while the TCRdb copy is restricted to in-frame clones and leaves out a portion. This sample has 15,000 to 20,000 clones, with 70% to 90% found just once. Sequencing was performed on PBMCs. Receptors were obtained from an older woman with head and neck cancer. Both conserved end residues are part of each CDR3. A D gene is named only where the DNA matches it firmly. Rows give clone size only sometimes, using once, few, many, or a class for an expanded clone.

TRBV2	.	TRBD2	TRBJ2-6	CASCSLNGRAFGANVLTF	TGTGCCAGCTGTAGTCTGAACGGGAGGGCCTTTGGGGCCAACGTCCTGACTTTC
TRBV24-1	.	.	TRBJ1-4	CATSDRTATNEKLFF	TGTGCCACCAGTGATCGGACTGCAACTAATGAAAAACTGTTTTTT
TRBV13	.	TRBD1	TRBJ1-1	CASSIPGTGIREAFF	TGTGCCAGCAGCATTCCCGGGACAGGGATCCGAGAAGCCTTCTTT
TRBV6-1	.	.	TRBJ1-5	CASSEGNQPQHF	TGTGCCAGCAGTGAAGGCAATCAGCCCCAGCATTTT
TRBV6-1	.	.	TRBJ1-4	CASSEFGNEKLFF	TGTGCCAGCAGTGAATTCGGTAATGAAAAACTGTTTTTT
TRBV7-2	.	.	TRBJ2-6	CASSSSGAGANVLTF	TGTGCCAGCAGCTCCTCAGGAGCGGGGGCCAACGTCCTGACTTTC
TRBV7-9	.	.	TRBJ1-2	CASGMGRVYGYTF	TGTGCCAGCGGCATGGGGCGGGTGTATGGCTACACCTTC
TRBV10-3	once	.	TRBJ2-7	CAISESRTGNSGSTGEQYF	TGTGCCATCAGTGAGTCCCGGACAGGGAATAGCGGGAGTACTGGCGAGCAGTACTTC
TRBV7-9	.	.	TRBJ2-5	CASNPNSKLMETQYF	TGTGCCAGCAACCCAAACTCAAAACTCATGGAGACCCAGTACTTC
TRBV6-5	.	TRBD1	TRBJ1-2	CASRRGQLEGYTF	TGTGCCAGCAGACGGGGACAGCTGGAGGGCTACACCTTC
TRBV12-3/TRBV12-4	.	.	TRBJ1-4	CASTLGVREKLFF	TGTGCCAGCACCTTGGGGGTGAGAGAAAAACTGTTTTTT
TRBV13	.	.	TRBJ2-5	CASSLGTRPGSQYF	TGTGCCAGCAGCTTAGGGACCCGGCCGGGGTCCCAGTACTTC
TRBV19	once	.	TRBJ2-6	CASRTRGGSGANVLTF	TGTGCCAGTAGGACGAGAGGGGGCTCTGGGGCCAACGTCCTGACTTTC
TRBV12-3/TRBV12-4	.	.	TRBJ1-4	CASRDNNEKLFF	TGTGCCAGCAGGGACAATAATGAAAAACTGTTTTTT
TRBV28	.	TRBD1	TRBJ1-5	CASSTSGTGYSNQPQHF	TGTGCCAGCAGTACGTCCGGGACAGGGTATAGCAATCAGCCCCAGCATTTT
TRBV15	.	.	TRBJ1-1	CATRFGNTEAFF	TGTGCCACCAGATTCGGGAACACTGAAGCTTTCTTT
TRBV5-1	once	TRBD2	TRBJ2-1	CASSFRTSGTSYNEQFF	TGCGCCAGCAGCTTCCGGACTAGCGGGACATCGTACAATGAGCAGTTCTTC
TRBV5-1	once	.	TRBJ1-1	CASSLRVPNTEAFF	TGCGCCAGCAGCTTGAGGGTCCCGAACACTGAAGCTTTCTTT
TRBV3-1/TRBV3-2	.	.	TRBJ1-4	CASSHRDPMREKLFF	TGTGCCAGCAGCCATCGGGACCCCATGAGGGAAAAACTGTTTTTT
TRBV9	.	TRBD1	TRBJ1-1	CASSVEPGGASTEAFF	TGTGCCAGCAGCGTAGAACCAGGGGGCGCGAGCACTGAAGCTTTCTTT
TRBV24-1	.	TRBD1	TRBJ2-1	CATSDRQGRFNEQFF	TGTGCCACCAGTGATCGACAGGGACGTTTCAATGAGCAGTTCTTC
TRBV15	.	TRBD1	TRBJ2-1	CATSRERTGFGEQFF	TGTGCCACCAGCAGAGAAAGGACAGGGTTTGGTGAGCAGTTCTTC
TRBV9	few	.	TRBJ2-2	CASSEYGGELFF	TGTGCCAGCAGCGAGTACGGCGGGGAGCTGTTTTTT
TRBV28	.	TRBD1	TRBJ2-7	CASSHGTAFLGEQYF	TGTGCCAGCAGTCACGGGACAGCCTTCCTCGGGGAGCAGTACTTC
TRBV5-1	.	TRBD1	TRBJ2-7	CASSSTGGNYEQYF	TGCGCCAGCAGCTCCACAGGGGGCAACTACGAGCAGTACTTC
TRBV3-1/TRBV3-2	few	.	TRBJ2-7	CASSLVAYEQYF	TGTGCCAGCAGTCTCGTAGCCTACGAGCAGTACTTC